This T cell receptor beta chain is drawn from a study of blood T cell repertoires in COVID-19 (dated by TCRdb to about 2020). At the level of the whole study: Collaborator samples came from the United States, Italy and Spain and covered acute and convalescent phases of COVID-19. HLA class I and class II types, where available, came from metadata supplied by the sample provider rather than from assay-based typing. The dataset comprised deeply sampled blood TCRbeta repertoires from subjects exposed to, actively infected with, or recovered from COVID-19. A freely available public database, intended as a resource for researchers studying the immune response to SARS-CoV-2, is where the repertoires were released. The material from the prospective study consisted of cDNA or gDNA derived from T cells, B-cell-depleted T cells, or PBMCs. Sample metadata almost always included a de-identified subject ID, COVID-19 status, age in years and sex. The samples were drawn from two sources: the first 160 participants of the ongoing ImmuneRACE study, and 1,000 to 1,500 subjects contributed by 6 global collaborators.

CDR1 and CDR2 were assigned from the germline V gene as SGHVS and FNYEAQ. From its cysteine to its phenylalanine, the CDR3 spans 16 amino acids. Only CDR3 DNA remains: 48 bases, in frame from the first base. V is cut by 5 bases and J by 1 base, and the space between the germline ends is 16 bases. TCRbeta CDR3 regions were amplified from genomic DNA using the immunoSEQ Assay, a bias-controlled multiplex PCR. The authors processed their data as follows. The number of nucleated cells in each sample was estimated from the amplification of reference gene primers within the assay. To quantify the absolute abundance of each unique TCRbeta CDR3 rearrangement, sequence reads were collapsed and filtered. For each sample, productive Simpson clonality was calculated as the square root of Simpson's diversity index over productive rearrangements. TCRdb took this table from immuneACCESS and kept in-frame rearrangements with V and J called. Such tables lack part of the clones; where checked against another copy, unresolved V genes explain under half of the gap, and the rest is unexplained. V and J calls and clone size are as listed in that table; D and trimming were resolved from the DNA. The sample yields 55,000 to 60,000 clones; roughly 80% were counted once. Roughly a sixth of the sample is in the top ten clones.

The research as a whole found: How much clinical and demographic metadata was included differed by source and by participant, and the metadata was provided uncurated.

A note on this clone: The specificity of this receptor is unknown. Base qualities are not at hand, and no much larger clone is one base apart.

Each collaborating institution followed its own protocols to collect whole blood in K2EDTA tubes. For TCRbeta analysis, collaborators shipped samples as frozen whole blood, isolated PBMCs, or DNA extracted from either of those sample types. The TCR sequence derives from a man between 65 and 85 years old with active COVID-19. The sequence joins TRBV7-6 to TRBJ2-3, with the D gene call left open. Sequencing was done on a sample of peripheral blood. Here the CDR3 is given as CASSPSRTTGTDTQYF. The DNA reads as follows: TGTGCCAGCAGCCCTAGTCGTACGACGGGCACAGATACGCAGTATTTT.